A selection of T cell receptor beta chains follows, all from one sample in a study of CD8+CD57+ T cells in acquired aplastic anemia. Each CDR3 protein is one row after TCRdb ran MiXCR on the reads. The sample carries approximately 170,000 distinct CDR3 sequences, more than 45% recorded once. Sequencing was performed on sorted CD4+, CD8+, or CD8+CD57+ T cells (not recorded which) from PBMCs. These receptors came from a human donor with aplastic anemia. Each CDR3 is given with its conserved first and last residue. D genes are given only for firm matches. Size is stated for part of the rows, as once, few or many counts, or as a class when the clone is expanded.

>TRBV5-6|.|TRBJ1-6|TRBD1
CASSFWTGSYNSPLHF
TGTGCCAGCAGCTTCTGGACAGGGAGCTATAATTCACCCCTCCACTTT
>TRBV12-3/TRBV12-4|.|TRBJ1-3|.
CASSSHGSGDTIYF
TGTGCCAGCAGTTCTCATGGCTCTGGAGACACCATATATTTT
>TRBV19|many|TRBJ1-1|.
CASSLREEAFF
TGTGCCAGTAGCCTCCGGGAAGAAGCTTTCTTT
>TRBV25-1|.|TRBJ1-2|.
CASSAPFAFGYTF
TGTGCCAGCAGTGCCCCGTTCGCTTTTGGCTACACCTTC
>TRBV2|.|TRBJ2-6|.
CASSVSGGANVLTF
TGTGCCAGCAGTGTGAGTGGTGGGGCCAACGTCCTGACTTTC
>TRBV10-3|.|TRBJ1-6|.
CAISESNPTSPLHF
TGTGCCATCAGTGAGTCGAATCCTACTTCACCCCTCCACTTT
>TRBV19|.|TRBJ1-1|TRBD1
CASSDRVEAFF
TGTGCCAGTAGCGACAGGGTAGAAGCCTTCTTT
>TRBV7-2|once|TRBJ1-5|.
CASSLTSQPQHF
TGTGCCAGCAGCTTGACCTCTCAGCCCCAGCATTTT
>TRBV6-1|many|TRBJ1-6|.
CARGGYGSPLHF
TGTGCCCGCGGGGGTTATGGTTCACCCCTCCACTTT
>TRBV7-2|many|TRBJ2-1|.
CASSLSRTRTEQFF
TGTGCCAGCAGCCTTTCAAGGACTCGAACTGAGCAGTTCTTC
>TRBV7-8|.|TRBJ1-6|.
CASSLGRSYNSPLHF
TGTGCCAGCAGCTTGGGGCGGTCCTATAATTCACCCCTCCACTTT
>TRBV20-1|many|TRBJ1-1|TRBD1
CSARRGDRVRVSLGTEAFF
TGCAGTGCTAGGAGGGGGGACAGGGTCAGGGTGTCGCTAGGCACTGAAGCTTTCTTT
>TRBV20-1|many|TRBJ2-1|.
CSATRFNEQFF
TGCAGTGCTACCAGGTTCAATGAGCAGTTCTTC
>TRBV5-1|many|TRBJ2-5|TRBD1
CASSLGQGLETQYF
TGCGCCAGCAGCTTGGGACAGGGGCTGGAGACCCAGTACTTC
>TRBV6-5|many|TRBJ2-3|TRBD1
CASSRQGAADTQYF
TGTGCCAGCAGTCGACAGGGGGCGGCAGATACGCAGTATTTT
>TRBV5-4|.|TRBJ2-5|.
CASSLAGLADQYF
TGTGCCAGCAGCCTGGCAGGTCTCGCGGACCAGTACTTC
>TRBV12-3/TRBV12-4|.|TRBJ2-3|.
CASSLSDRDTQYF
TGTGCCAGCAGTTTATCCGACAGGGATACGCAGTATTTT
>TRBV15|few|TRBJ2-5|.
CATSILSGGKTQYF
TGTGCCACCAGCATCCTCAGTGGCGGAAAGACCCAGTACTTC
>TRBV7-2|many|TRBJ2-3|.
CASSLDPLTDTQYF
TGTGCCAGCAGCTTAGACCCACTCACGGATACGCAGTATTTT
>TRBV19|.|TRBJ1-2|.
CASSIGQSAWYGYTF
TGTGCCAGTAGTATAGGACAGTCAGCGTGGTATGGCTACACCTTC
>TRBV20-1|many|TRBJ2-1|TRBD2
CSAIVAGISEQFF
TGCAGTGCTATTGTAGCGGGAATTAGTGAGCAGTTCTTC
>TRBV29-1|many|TRBJ1-1|.
CSALGQPKRGYTEAFF
TGCAGCGCCCTGGGGCAGCCCAAGAGAGGGTACACTGAAGCTTTCTTT
>TRBV2|.|TRBJ2-7|.
CASSLGPTYEQYF
TGTGCCAGCAGCCTTGGGCCTACCTACGAGCAGTACTTC
>TRBV6-6|.|TRBJ2-5|.
CASRENQPQYF
TGTGCCAGCAGGGAAAATCAGCCCCAGTACTTC
>TRBV7-6|.|TRBJ1-6|.
CASSMPGGDSPLHF
TGTGCCAGCAGCATGCCGGGAGGAGATTCACCCCTCCACTTT
>TRBV5-4|many|TRBJ2-3|.
CASSFERGIGTDTQYF
TGTGCCAGCAGCTTTGAAAGGGGCATTGGCACAGATACGCAGTATTTT
>TRBV7-9|many|TRBJ2-5|.
CASSLEGQSVETQYF
TGTGCCAGCAGCTTAGAAGGGCAGAGCGTCGAGACCCAGTACTTC
>TRBV24-1|.|TRBJ2-7|.
CATSDTRDATYEQYF
TGTGCCACCAGTGATACCCGGGACGCTACCTACGAGCAGTACTTC
>TRBV15|.|TRBJ1-2|.
CATSRDGKLYGYTF
TGTGCCACCAGCAGAGACGGCAAACTCTATGGCTACACCTTC
>TRBV5-4|many|TRBJ1-2|.
CASSGTQGPYGYTF
TGTGCCAGCAGCGGAACACAGGGCCCCTATGGCTACACCTTC
>TRBV20-1|.|TRBJ2-3|.
CSASSGLADTQYF
TGCAGTGCTAGCTCGGGACTGGCAGATACGCAGTATTTT
>TRBV6-1|many|TRBJ1-5|.
CASSPGGGVGQPQHF
TGTGCCAGCAGTCCCGGGGGGGGTGTAGGTCAGCCCCAGCATTTT
>TRBV6-1|many|TRBJ1-6|TRBD1
CASSRQGALNSPLHF
TGTGCCAGCAGTAGACAGGGGGCGTTAAATTCACCCCTCCACTTT
>TRBV5-6|many|TRBJ2-5|.
CASASLFRIETQYF
TGTGCCAGCGCCAGCTTATTTCGAATCGAGACCCAGTACTTC
>TRBV19|many|TRBJ1-6|TRBD1
CASSSNPGQGSPLHF
TGTGCCAGTAGCTCTAATCCGGGACAGGGCTCACCCCTCCACTTT
>TRBV4-1|many|TRBJ2-1|.
CASSQVGRDNEQFF
TGCGCCAGCAGCCAAGTGGGTAGAGACAATGAGCAGTTCTTC
>TRBV15|.|TRBJ1-5|TRBD1
CATSRTGRGNQPQHF
TGTGCCACCAGCAGGACAGGGCGCGGGAATCAGCCCCAGCATTTT
>TRBV7-9|many|TRBJ2-1|TRBD1
CATTQGRLSSYNEQFF
TGTGCCACCACACAGGGGCGCCTGAGCTCCTACAATGAGCAGTTCTTC
>TRBV29-1|many|TRBJ2-3|.
CSVDGATDTQYF
TGCAGCGTTGATGGCGCCACAGATACGCAGTATTTT
>TRBV11-2|once|TRBJ1-5|.
CASSIDSDSSQPQHF
TGTGCCAGCAGCATAGACAGCGATAGCAGTCAGCCCCAGCATTTT
>TRBV29-1|.|TRBJ1-2|.
CSVGGVGGYTF
TGCAGCGTTGGAGGCGTCGGGGGCTACACCTTC
>TRBV19|many|TRBJ1-4|TRBD1
CASSADRDEKLFF
TGTGCCAGTAGTGCGGACAGGGATGAAAAACTGTTTTTT
>TRBV4-3|many|TRBJ2-6|TRBD1
CASSQTGDGANVLTF
TGCGCCAGCAGCCAGACAGGGGATGGGGCCAACGTCCTGACTTTC
>TRBV24-1|.|TRBJ2-3|.
CATSAQRDLRTTDTQYF
TGTGCCACCAGTGCTCAACGGGACTTACGCACAACAGATACGCAGTATTTT
>TRBV19|once|TRBJ1-2|TRBD1
CASSINRAGGYGYTF
TGTGCCAGTAGTATAAATAGGGCAGGGGGCTATGGCTACACCTTC
>TRBV11-2|.|TRBJ2-1|TRBD2
CASSTGGSRNNEQFF
TGTGCCAGCAGCACGGGCGGGAGTCGGAACAATGAGCAGTTCTTC
>TRBV5-1|once|TRBJ1-2|.
CASSLAVTYGYTF
TGCGCCAGCAGCCTAGCGGTGACCTATGGCTACACCTTC
>TRBV6-2/TRBV6-3|.|TRBJ1-1|TRBD1
CASRGTGGGREAFF
TGTGCCAGCAGAGGAACAGGGGGAGGTCGGGAAGCTTTCTTT